The rows below give T cell receptor beta chains drawn from one sample of a study of beta chain features in type 1 diabetes. Profiled with immunoSEQ multiplex PCR; TCRdb holds only in-frame clones, not every one. This table holds 150,000 to 200,000 clones, about 8.1% found once. The sample was central memory CD4+ T cells from blood. Receptor source: a young woman with type 1 diabetes. Both conserved end residues are part of each CDR3. The D gene is left open where the match is weak. Clone size, where shown, is once, few, many, or a class for clones that have expanded.

.	TRBD2	18	TRBV7-2	TRBJ2-3	CASSKEGLAGIYTDTQYF	TGTGCCAGCAGCAAAGAGGGACTAGCGGGAATATACACAGATACGCAGTATTTT
.	.	14	TRBV7-6	TRBJ1-1	CASSLGQANTEAFF	TGTGCCAGCAGCTTGGGTCAGGCTAACACTGAAGCTTTCTTT
few	.	13	TRBV9	TRBJ2-1	CASSDGSSDEQFF	TGTGCCAGCAGCGACGGGAGTTCTGATGAGCAGTTCTTC
.	TRBD2	14	TRBV6-5	TRBJ2-1	CAIRASGDYNEQFF	TGTGCCATCAGGGCTAGCGGGGACTACAATGAGCAGTTCTTC
few	.	13	TRBV5-6	TRBJ2-7	CASSLANSYEQYF	TGTGCCAGCAGCTTGGCCAACAGCTACGAGCAGTACTTC
few	.	16	TRBV18	TRBJ2-7	CASSPLQGSMVEEQYF	TGTGCCAGCTCACCACTGCAGGGGTCCATGGTCGAGGAGCAGTACTTC
few	TRBD1	15	TRBV11-3	TRBJ1-5	CASSPGTGEYQPQHF	TGTGCCAGCAGTCCGGGGACAGGGGAGTATCAGCCCCAGCATTTT
few	.	12	TRBV28	TRBJ2-5	CASSLPRETQYF	TGTGCCAGCAGTTTGCCCAGAGAGACCCAGTACTTC
few	TRBD2	15	TRBV7-3	TRBJ2-5	CASSSGAGVGETQYF	TGTGCCAGCAGCTCCGGAGCGGGAGTGGGCGAGACCCAGTACTTC
few	TRBD1	13	TRBV14	TRBJ2-3	CASSWGQTDTQYF	TGTGCCAGCAGCTGGGGACAGACAGATACGCAGTATTTT
few	.	13	TRBV30	TRBJ1-5	CAWSAGLFQPQHF	TGTGCCTGGAGTGCGGGACTGTTTCAGCCCCAGCATTTT